Presented here are 20 T cell receptor beta chains from one specimen sequenced in a study of T cells in Graves' hyperthyroidism and ophthalmopathy. Amplification of TCR beta CDR3 regions used RNA as the template. TCR CDR3 regions were first amplified by RT-PCR with HTBI primers. Using its own MiXCR run on the multiplex PCR reads, TCRdb lists one record per CDR3 protein. The table includes 200,000 to 250,000 distinct CDR3 sequences, about a sixth detected once. Sequencing used blood. These receptors all stem from a woman between 45 and 60 years old with Graves' hyperthyroidism.

V and J are TRBV6-1 and TRBJ1-2; D is undetermined. CDR1 MNHNS and CDR2 SASEGT come from the germline V gene. The V end was cut by 0 bases, the J end by 9 bases, with 5 bases between. The CDR3 is 11 residues long. DNA for the CDR3: TGTGCCAGCAGTGAAGCCGACCGCTACACCTTC. It codes for CASSEADRYTF.

This clonotype was recorded at least ten times. The chain is built from TRBV20-1 and TRBJ1-5, with D maybe TRBD1 (5 bases). Trimming left V 3 bases short and J 5 bases short, with 11 bases between. Germline lookup yields CDR1 DFQATT and CDR2 SNEGSKA (reference sequence). The CDR3 consists of 13 residues. CDR3 DNA: TGCAGTGCTAGTTCAGGGACGGATCAGCCCCAGCATTTT. Translating it yields CSASSGTDQPQHF.

The chain is built from TRBV19 and TRBJ1-1; D unresolved. Germline CDR1 reads LNHDA; CDR2 reads SQIVND (reference sequence). V was clipped by 2 bases and J by 7 bases, with 8 bases between them. This CDR3 is built from 12 residues. CDR3 residues: CASSISWGEAFF. In DNA form, the CDR3 reads TGTGCCAGTAGTATATCCTGGGGTGAAGCTTTCTTT.

This clonotype showed up many times. The genes are TRBV27 and TRBJ1-5, with a possible D match to TRBD1 (5 bases). Trimming shortened V by 3 bases and J by 6 bases, and 15 bases separated the two germline ends. CDR1 and CDR2 (germline): MNHEY, SMNVEV (reference sequence). CDR3 length equals 15 residues. CDR3 sequence: CASSFQGREGQPQHF. The CDR3 coding sequence is TGTGCCAGCAGTTTTCAGGGACGGGAAGGTCAGCCCCAGCATTTT.

This clonotype has ten or more counts. J is TRBJ2-7 and V is TRBV5-1; 7 positions agree with TRBD2. Germline CDR1 and CDR2: SGHRS and YFSETQ. After removal of 0 bases from V and 6 bases from J, the junction contained 6 bases not matched to a gene. The CDR3 consists of 14 residues. The CDR3 is CASSLVAGVIEQYF. Here the CDR3 DNA reads TGCGCCAGCAGCTTGGTTGCGGGAGTTATCGAGCAGTACTTC.

Many counts were recorded for this clonotype. This chain uses TRBV29-1 with TRBJ1-2, with 10 nucleotides matching TRBD1. The CDR3 runs 13 residues. Per germline, CDR1 SQVTM and CDR2 ANQGSEA. V trimming: 4 bases; J trimming: 7 bases; junction bases outside the gene matches: 6. The CDR3 DNA sequence: TGCAGCGTTGCGGGACAGGGGTCCTCTGGCTACACCTTC. This gives the protein CSVAGQGSSGYTF.

This clonotype has at least ten counts. This chain connects TRBV20-1 to TRBJ2-3; D not certain. The germline V and J ends were trimmed by 5 bases and 2 bases, with 17 bases remaining between them. Germline-derived CDR1 and CDR2 are DFQATT and SNEGSKA (reference sequence). This CDR3 is built from 15 residues. Written as DNA, the CDR3 is TGCAGTGCTCCTCCCTCCCTCCGGCTCACAGATACGCAGTATTTT. It codes for CSAPPSLRLTDTQYF.

This clonotype was seen at least ten times. The CDR3, as DNA: TGTGCCAGCAGCCAAGGTTACGGAGGGAGGAATGAGCAGTTCTTC. It specifies CASSQGYGGRNEQFF. The chain is built from TRBV3-1 and TRBJ2-1, with a tentative D call TRBD2 (6 bases). CDR3 length: 15 residues. Trimming pared 1 base from V and 7 bases from J, leaving 14 bases between. Germline V gene data show CDR1 as LGHDT and CDR2 as YNNKEL (reference sequence).

This clonotype came up many times. This chain uses TRBV10-2 with TRBJ2-1; D gene uncertain. Germline V gene lookup returns CDR1 WSHSY and CDR2 SAAADI. The CDR3 totals 12 residues. Trimming stripped 7 bases from V and 7 bases from J, with 11 bases between. The CDR3 bases are TGCGCCAGCACAGTGAGTGGGAATGAGCAGTTCTTC. The encoded protein is CASTVSGNEQFF.

The table lists this clonotype with many counts. The chain carries TRBV7-2 and TRBJ2-7; 8 nucleotides align to TRBD1. Losses at the gene ends were 1 base for V and 2 bases for J; bases not matched to a gene: 4. CDR3 size: 15 residues. In germline, CDR1 is SGHTA, CDR2 FQGNSA. The CDR3 nucleotides are TGTGCCAGCAGCTTAGTAGGACAGGGTACCTACGAGCAGTACTTC. Encoded protein: CASSLVGQGTYEQYF.

In this sample, this clonotype turned up a few times. The rearrangement links TRBV2 to TRBJ2-6; 10 nucleotides match TRBD1. With 11 bases clipped from V and 1 base from J, the junction kept 8 bases outside the gene matches. There are 16 residues in the CDR3. From germline, CDR1 is SNHLY and CDR2 FYNNEI. The CDR3 bases are TGTGCCGGAGGGGACAGGGGTCTTTCTGGGGCCAACGTCCTGACTTTC. Protein sequence: CAGGDRGLSGANVLTF.

This clonotype came up a few times. The genes are TRBV6-1 and TRBJ2-7; the match to TRBD1 covers 7 bases. Trimming took 7 bases from V and 2 from J; bases not matched to a gene: 8. CDR3 size: 14 residues. In germline, CDR1 is MNHNS, CDR2 SASEGT. The CDR3 sequence: CASTERQGAYEQYF. The CDR3 bases are TGTGCCAGCACAGAAAGACAGGGCGCCTACGAGCAGTACTTC.

This clonotype was counted only a few times. The V gene is TRBV10-2, the J gene TRBJ2-5; 9 positions agree with TRBD2. V lost 3 bases to trimming and J lost 7 bases; unmatched junction nucleotides: 12. The CDR3 sequence is 16 residues long. Germline CDR1 is WSHSY and CDR2 is SAAADI. Here the CDR3 reads CASSDGSGSQGRTQYF. As DNA, the CDR3 is TGCGCCAGCAGTGATGGTAGCGGGAGCCAGGGAAGGACCCAGTACTTC.

The genes are TRBV24-1 and TRBJ2-1, with D possibly TRBD2 on 6 matching bases. Deletions cut 4 bases from V and 0 bases from J, with 15 bases between. The CDR3 covers 17 residues. Germline V gene data show CDR1 as KGHDR and CDR2 as SFDVKD. The CDR3 DNA follows: TGTGCCACCAGTGACTCCGGGACTCTAAGCTCCTACAATGAGCAGTTCTTC. Translated: CATSDSGTLSSYNEQFF.

The chain couples TRBV11-2 to TRBJ2-1; D is unresolved. Germline values: CDR1 SGHAT, CDR2 FQNNGV. The CDR3 contains 13 residues. With 3 bases removed from V and 4 bases from J, the gap between germline ends came to 7 bases. The CDR3 loop is CASSLDRYNEQFF. The CDR3 coding sequence is TGTGCCAGCAGCTTGGACCGATACAATGAGCAGTTCTTC. Using reference TRBV11-2 and TRBJ2-1 for the parts outside the CDR3, the full variable domain is EAGVAQSPRYKIIEKRQSVAFWCNPISGHATLYWYQQILGQGPKLLIQFQNNGVVDDSQLPKDRFSAERLKGVDSTLKIQPAKLEDSAVYLCASSLDRYNEQFFGPGTRLTVL.

The rearrangement joins TRBV27 to TRBJ2-6; possible D gene TRBD2, 5 bases. The CDR3 loop spans 15 amino acids. Germline CDR1 MNHEY, CDR2 SMNVEV (reference sequence). V was cut by 7 bases and J by 0 bases, with 10 bases left in between. This chain's CDR3 is CASKGLSSGANVLTF. Written as DNA, the CDR3 is TGTGCCAGCAAAGGACTTAGCTCTGGGGCCAACGTCCTGACTTTC.

At least ten counts were recorded for this clonotype. The chain links TRBV6-5 to TRBJ1-5; tentative D call: TRBD1 (6 bases). Trimming shortened V by 0 bases and J by 2 bases, and 8 bases separated the two germline ends. This CDR3 is built from 15 residues. In germline, CDR1 is MNHEY, CDR2 SVGAGI. CDR3 sequence (DNA): TGTGCCAGCAGTTACTCTTCAGGGGGCAATCAGCCCCAGCATTTT. Residues: CASSYSSGGNQPQHF.

In the case of this clonotype: This sequence may be a read error, since a much larger clone differs from it by one base. The genes are TRBV15 and TRBJ1-1, with a possible D match to TRBD1 (5 bases). Trimming pared 10 bases from V and 3 bases from J, leaving 18 bases between. The germline gives CDR1 LNHNV, CDR2 YYDKDF (reference sequence). The CDR3 extends over 14 amino acids. CDR3 nucleotide sequence: TGTGCCATCGGGGGTGATCGGGCCGACACTGAAGCTTTCTTT. Residues: CAIGGDRADTEAFF.

This clonotype has ten or more counts. V is TRBV28 and J is TRBJ2-5; possible D gene TRBD1, 5 bases. Per germline, CDR1 MDHEN and CDR2 SYDVKM. The CDR3 length is 13 residues. V lost 3 bases, J lost 6 bases, and 11 bases lay in between. This CDR3 is CASSLDIFKTQYF. The CDR3 DNA is TGTGCCAGCAGTTTGGACATTTTCAAGACCCAGTACTTC.

The chain is built from TRBV30 and TRBJ1-3; TRBD1 aligns across 7 bases. Germline V gene lookup returns CDR1 GTSNPN and CDR2 SVGIG (reference sequence). The CDR3 length is 16 residues. Unmatched junction bases numbered 7, after V lost 2 bases and J lost 0 bases. This chain's CDR3 is CAWSNRGSTSGNTIYF. As DNA, the CDR3 is TGTGCCTGGAGTAACAGGGGATCCACCTCTGGAAACACCATATATTTT.